The 17 T cell receptor beta chains below come from one sample, sequenced in a study of OX40 agonist ivuxolimab in advanced cancers. This table comes from immunoSEQ multiplex PCR, and its TCRdb copy is limited to in-frame clones, with some not included. The sample contains roughly 30,000 clones, about nine tenths of which appear only once. Sequenced here: CD4+ or CD8+ T cells sorted from blood, sampled in a trial of the OX40 agonist ivuxolimab. The receptors were sampled from an adult with an advanced solid tumor such as melanoma, head and neck, liver or kidney cancer.

V gene TRBV5-1 combines with J gene TRBJ2-5; 7 nucleotides agree with TRBD2. The CDR3 has 16 residues. Germline values: CDR1 SGHRS, CDR2 YFSETQ. V trimming: 2 bases; J trimming: 1 base; junction bases outside the gene matches: 8. The CDR3 DNA sequence: TGCGCCAGCAGCTTCTGGGAACTAGCGCTCCAAGAGACCCAGTACTTC. Encoded protein: CASSFWELALQETQYF.

The chain carries TRBV5-6 and TRBJ1-4; 7 bases align to TRBD1. CDR3 length: 17 residues. Germline values: CDR1 SGHDT, CDR2 YYEEEE. After removal of 5 bases from V and 0 bases from J, the junction contained 10 bases not matched to a gene. The CDR3 protein is CASSSGTVYTTNEKLFF. The CDR3 DNA reads as TGTGCCAGCAGTTCCGGGACAGTTTACACAACTAATGAAAAACTGTTTTTT.

Here the CDR3 DNA reads TGTGCCAGCAGCCCAGGGGAGTACAATGAGCAGTTCTTC. It codes for CASSPGEYNEQFF. This sequence joins TRBV7-6 and TRBJ2-1; tentatively, D is TRBD1 (6 bases). This CDR3 comprises 13 residues. Trimming cost V 5 bases and J 4 bases, with 9 bases left between them. In germline, CDR1 is SGHVS, CDR2 FNYEAQ.

This clone has a single count. This chain joins TRBV7-3 and TRBJ1-1; D is unclear. This CDR3 comprises 13 residues. From germline, CDR1 is SGHTA and CDR2 FQGTGA. V lost 2 bases, J lost 2 bases, and 6 bases lay in between. The CDR3 coding sequence is TGTGCCAGCAGCTTATATAGTAACACTGAAGCTTTCTTT. Translation: CASSLYSNTEAFF. Based on the CDR3 plus reference TRBV7-3 and TRBJ1-1, the full variable domain is GAGVSQTPSNKVTEKGKYVELRCDPISGHTALYWYRQSLGQGPEFLIYFQGTGAADDSGLPNDRFFAVRPEGSVSTLKIQRTERGDSAVYLCASSLYSNTEAFFGQGTRLTVV.

This chain links TRBV6-4 with TRBJ2-3; 11 nucleotides agree with TRBD2. After removal of 0 bases from V and 4 bases from J, the junction contained 6 bases not matched to a gene. This CDR3 region has 17 residues. Per germline, CDR1 MRHNA and CDR2 SNTAGT. The CDR3 is CASSDSSLAGGADTQYF. In DNA form, the CDR3 reads TGTGCCAGCAGTGACTCGAGTCTAGCGGGGGGCGCAGATACGCAGTATTTT.

The chain joins TRBV6-1 to TRBJ2-2; 9 bases are shared with TRBD1. Germline lookup yields CDR1 MNHNS and CDR2 SASEGT. After removal of 1 base from V and 3 bases from J, the junction contained 0 bases not matched to a gene. This CDR3 has 15 residues. The CDR3 reads CASSEGTGDTGELFF. DNA for the CDR3: TGTGCCAGCAGTGAAGGGACAGGGGACACCGGGGAGCTGTTTTTT.

Only one count was recorded for this clone. This chain uses TRBV19 with TRBJ2-7; no reliable D call. The germline V gene encodes CDR1 LNHDA and CDR2 SQIVND (reference sequence). This CDR3 contains 13 residues. V lost 1 base and J 5 bases, leaving 9 bases between the germline ends. The CDR3 protein is CASSIGPRNEQYF. CDR3 sequence (DNA): TGTGCCAGTAGTATAGGTCCCCGGAACGAGCAGTACTTC. The full variable domain, its missing parts supplied by reference TRBV19 and TRBJ2-7, is DGGITQSPKYLFRKEGQNVTLSCEQNLNHDAMYWYRQDPGQGLRLIYYSQIVNDFQKGDIAEGYSVSREKKESFPLTVTSAQKNPTAFYLCASSIGPRNEQYFGPGTRLTVT.

This clone appeared once. The chain couples TRBV10-3 to TRBJ2-3; 9 positions agree with TRBD1. Per the germline V gene, CDR1 is ENHRY and CDR2 is SYGVKD. J gave up 3 bases and V 10 bases, and 8 bases lay outside the gene matches. This CDR3 has 14 amino acids. The CDR3 loop reads CATFDRGVTDTQYF. DNA for the CDR3: TGTGCCACCTTCGACAGGGGGGTTACAGATACGCAGTATTTT.

The rearrangement links TRBV11-2 to TRBJ2-3; 15 positions agree with TRBD2. This CDR3 is 17 amino acids long. The germline V gene has CDR1 SGHAT and CDR2 FQNNGV. V dropped 5 bases and J dropped 4; count of bases not matched to a gene: 7. The CDR3: CASSLGLAGGAADTQYF. The CDR3 DNA reads as TGTGCCAGCAGCCTGGGACTAGCGGGAGGAGCCGCAGATACGCAGTATTTT.

The chain is built from TRBV27 and TRBJ2-7; possibly TRBD2 for D (7 bases). The CDR3 covers 15 residues. Trimming removed 2 bases from V and 2 bases from J, with 13 bases in between. Germline-derived CDR1 and CDR2 are MNHEY and SMNVEV (reference sequence). CDR3 amino acids: CASSLRGGEPYEQYF. CDR3 DNA sequence: TGTGCCAGCAGTTTAAGAGGGGGGGAGCCCTACGAGCAGTACTTC.

The V and J genes are TRBV4-1 and TRBJ1-4; the D gene is possibly TRBD1 (6 bases). V gave up 3 bases and J gave up 0 bases, with 14 bases separating them. CDR3 length: 17 amino acids. CDR1 MGHRA and CDR2 YSYEKL come from the germline V gene. This chain's CDR3 is CASSHPGTLATNEKLFF. CDR3 nucleotide sequence: TGCGCCAGCAGCCATCCCGGGACACTTGCAACTAATGAAAAACTGTTTTTT.

Sample share makes this clone medium-sized. In nucleotides, the CDR3 is TGTGCCAGCAGCGGGTCAGGCGGGGGGGTTGGGAATGAGCAGTTCTTC. Its protein product is CASSGSGGGVGNEQFF. The V call is TRBV4-2, the J call TRBJ2-1; 9 bases agree with TRBD2. CDR1 LGHNA and CDR2 YNFKEQ come from the germline V gene. This CDR3 has 16 amino acids. The trim removed 5 bases at V and 7 bases at J, leaving 12 bases unmatched.

The chain uses TRBV7-9 and TRBJ2-5, with TRBD2 matching over 10 bases. The CDR3 runs to 18 residues. Germline values: CDR1 SEHNR, CDR2 FQNEAQ (reference sequence). Losses at the gene ends were 2 bases for V and 1 base for J; bases not matched to a gene: 10. DNA of the CDR3: TGTGCCAGCAGCTTAACTCTGCTAGCGGGGGAGCTCCAAGAGACCCAGTACTTC. The encoded protein is CASSLTLLAGELQETQYF.

The chain carries TRBV7-9 and TRBJ2-7; 7 bases line up with TRBD2. Germline V gene data show CDR1 as SEHNR and CDR2 as FQNEAQ (reference sequence). After removal of 5 bases from V and 2 bases from J, the junction contained 3 bases not matched to a gene. This CDR3 contains 13 residues. CDR3 in amino acids: CASSGTSAYEQYF. The CDR3 DNA is TGTGCCAGCAGCGGAACTAGCGCCTACGAGCAGTACTTC.

The chain combines TRBV4-3 with TRBJ1-6; unclear D gene. Trimming shortened V by 1 base and J by 0 bases, and 10 bases separated the two germline ends. The length of the CDR3 is 17 residues. From germline, CDR1 is LGHNA and CDR2 YSLEER. The CDR3 region is CASSQGTEGSYNSPLHF. The CDR3 bases are TGCGCCAGCAGCCAAGGTACCGAGGGCTCCTATAATTCACCCCTCCACTTT.

This chain uses TRBV5-1 with TRBJ2-7; 12 bases are a match to TRBD2. The CDR3 spans 13 residues. Unmatched junction bases numbered 3, after V lost 6 bases and J lost 5 bases. Germline lookup yields CDR1 SGHRS and CDR2 YFSETQ. The CDR3 DNA is TGCGCCAGCACCTGGACTAGCGGGAACGAGCAGTACTTC. The encoded protein is CASTWTSGNEQYF. The variable domain in full, with the rest retrieved from reference TRBV5-1 and TRBJ2-7, is KAGVTQTPRYLIKTRGQQVTLSCSPISGHRSVSWYQQTPGQGLQFLFEYFSETQRNKGNFPGRFSGRQFSNSRSEMNVSTLELGDSALYLCASTWTSGNEQYFGPGTRLTVT.

The chain employs TRBV7-9 and TRBJ2-3; D is undetermined. V was pared by 2 bases and J by 2 bases, with 5 bases between. CDR3 size: 13 residues. Germline CDR1 SEHNR, CDR2 FQNEAQ (reference sequence). CDR3 sequence: CASSLTDTDTQYF. CDR3 DNA: TGTGCCAGCAGCTTAACAGACACAGATACGCAGTATTTT.